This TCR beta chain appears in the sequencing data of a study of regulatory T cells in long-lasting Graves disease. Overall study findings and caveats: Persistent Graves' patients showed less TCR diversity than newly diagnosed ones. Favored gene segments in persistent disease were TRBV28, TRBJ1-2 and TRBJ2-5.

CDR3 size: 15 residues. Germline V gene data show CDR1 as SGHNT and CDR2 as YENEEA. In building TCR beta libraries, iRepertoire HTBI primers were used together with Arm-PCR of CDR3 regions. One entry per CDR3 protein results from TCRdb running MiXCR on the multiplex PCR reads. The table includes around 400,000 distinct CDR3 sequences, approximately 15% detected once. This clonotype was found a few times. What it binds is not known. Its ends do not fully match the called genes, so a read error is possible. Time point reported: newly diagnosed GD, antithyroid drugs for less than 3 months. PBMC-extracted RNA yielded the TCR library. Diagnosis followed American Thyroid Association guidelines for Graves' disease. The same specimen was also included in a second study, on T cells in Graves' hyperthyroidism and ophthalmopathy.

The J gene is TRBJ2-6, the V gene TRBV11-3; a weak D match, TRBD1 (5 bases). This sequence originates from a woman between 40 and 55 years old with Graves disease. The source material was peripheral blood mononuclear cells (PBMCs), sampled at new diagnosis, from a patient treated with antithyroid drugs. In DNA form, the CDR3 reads TGTGCCAGCAGCTTAGGGGGCTCTGGGGCCATCGTCCTGACTTTC. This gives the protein CASSLGGSGAIVLTF.